Listed below are T cell receptor beta chains from one sample, sequenced in a study of T cells in Graves' hyperthyroidism and ophthalmopathy. One entry per CDR3 protein results from TCRdb running MiXCR on the multiplex PCR reads. The sample has 550,000 to 800,000 distinct CDR3 sequences, 15% to 20% seen once. The source material was blood. These TCRs come from a man between 18 and 29 years old with Graves' hyperthyroidism. Both conserved end residues are part of each CDR3. A D gene is named only where the DNA matches it firmly. Some rows mark clone size as missing; the rest say once, few, many or name a class of expanded clone.

.	few	TRBJ1-6	TRBV12-3/TRBV12-4	CASSSRVGGSPLHF	TGTGCCAGCAGTTCCCGGGTAGGGGGGTCACCCCTCCACTTT
.	few	TRBJ2-2	TRBV4-1	CASSQDRDSSNTGELFF	TGCGCCAGCAGCCAGGACCGGGACTCCTCAAACACCGGGGAGCTGTTTTTT
.	.	TRBJ2-5	TRBV15	CATSRAVAETQYF	TGTGCCACCAGCAGAGCTGTCGCGGAGACCCAGTACTTC
.	.	TRBJ1-1	TRBV20-1	CSASRASKGDTEAFF	TGCAGTGCTTCCCGGGCCTCAAAGGGGGACACTGAAGCTTTCTTT
TRBD1	.	TRBJ1-1	TRBV5-1	CASSFGQGYTEAFF	TGCGCCAGCAGCTTCGGACAGGGTTACACTGAAGCTTTCTTT
.	many	TRBJ2-1	TRBV5-1	CASSLTGREGNEQFF	TGCGCCAGCAGCTTAACGGGGCGCGAGGGGAATGAGCAGTTCTTC
.	many	TRBJ1-1	TRBV18	CASSPNRDSTEAFF	TGTGCCAGCTCACCCAACAGGGATAGCACTGAAGCTTTCTTT
TRBD1	.	TRBJ2-2	TRBV7-2	CASSPRQGIGTGELFF	TGTGCCAGCAGCCCGAGACAGGGGATCGGCACCGGGGAGCTGTTTTTT
TRBD2	few	TRBJ2-2	TRBV9	CASGRRREATNTGELFF	TGTGCCAGCGGGCGACGGCGGGAGGCTACGAACACCGGGGAGCTGTTTTTT
TRBD2	.	TRBJ2-1	TRBV4-1	CASSRLLMAGGPYNEQFF	TGCGCCAGCAGCCGGCTGCTCATGGCGGGAGGGCCCTACAATGAGCAGTTCTTC